The 24 T cell receptor beta chains in this list originate from one sample, sequenced in a study of CD8+ T cells in alopecia areata. RNA was extracted and reverse transcribed into cDNA as the sequencing template. Here immunoSEQ multiplex PCR was the method, and the copy in TCRdb shows in-frame clones only, minus some. This repertoire shows about 110,000 clones, roughly 56% found once; its top ten account for 3% to 4%. Treatment meaning: oral pan-JAK inhibitor, 5-10 mg twice daily. The starting material was CD4+ T cells sorted from blood, obtained at week 24, from a patient treated with tofacitinib. The receptors derive from a human donor with alopecia areata.

This clone appeared once. The V and J genes are TRBV6-6 and TRBJ1-6; D is ambiguous. Germline V lookup: CDR1 MNHNY, CDR2 SVGAGI (reference sequence). The CDR3 covers 14 residues. V was trimmed by 6 bases and J by 10 bases, leaving 16 bases between them. This chain's CDR3 is CASRGSGLGSPLHF. The CDR3 nucleotides are TGTGCCAGCAGGGGGTCGGGCCTCGGGTCACCCCTCCACTTT.

The chain has TRBV4-2 and TRBJ1-2; D uncertain. CDR1 and CDR2 (germline): LGHNA, YNFKEQ. Trimming removed 3 bases at V and 1 base at J, with 3 bases between. The CDR3 runs to 12 residues. CDR3 in DNA: TGTGCCAGCAGCCAGGTTAACTATGGCTACACCTTC. Amino acid sequence: CASSQVNYGYTF.

As for this clone: This specimen includes other DNA sequences encoding the same CDR3. The rearrangement uses TRBV7-9 and TRBJ1-2; weak D call: TRBD1 (5 bases). Germline CDR1 is SEHNR and CDR2 is FQNEAQ (reference sequence). Deletions cut 3 bases from V and 2 bases from J, with 7 bases between. The CDR3 runs to 13 residues. The CDR3 here is CASSFGQNYGYTF. CDR3 nucleotides: TGTGCCAGCAGCTTCGGACAAAACTATGGCTACACCTTC.

The rearrangement joins TRBV18 to TRBJ1-6, with 7 nucleotides matching TRBD1. The germline V gene has CDR1 KGHSH and CDR2 LQKENI. V lost 5 bases, J lost 8 bases, and 9 bases stayed unmatched. This CDR3 has 15 residues. Written as DNA, the CDR3 is TGTGCCAGCTCAACGACAGGGATGTCTGATTCACCCCTCCACTTT. The encoded protein is CASSTTGMSDSPLHF.

The V call is TRBV5-1, the J call TRBJ2-1, with 9 bases fitting TRBD2. The CDR3 loop spans 16 amino acids. Per germline, CDR1 SGHRS and CDR2 YFSETQ. V trimming: 4 bases; J trimming: 6 bases; junction bases outside the gene matches: 11. The CDR3 region has the DNA TGCGCCAGCAGCCCGGAGCGGGGGGTTGATAGCAATGAGCAGTTCTTC. It specifies CASSPERGVDSNEQFF.

This clone has only a few counts. The rearrangement joins TRBV6-5 to TRBJ1-1; maybe TRBD1 (5 bases). Per germline, CDR1 MNHEY and CDR2 SVGAGI. Trimming shortened V by 7 bases and J by 1 base, and 10 bases separated the two germline ends. The length of the CDR3 is 13 residues. The CDR3 coding sequence is TGTGCCAGCATAGGGACGGCGAACACTGAAGCTTTCTTT. Translation gives CASIGTANTEAFF.

This rearrangement joins TRBV25-1 to TRBJ1-6; no firm D call. Germline V lookup: CDR1 MGHDK, CDR2 SYGVNS. The CDR3 has 11 amino acids. Trimming removed 1 base from V and 12 bases from J, with 4 bases in between. CDR3 DNA: TGTGCCAGCAGTGAATTCGGACCCCTCCACTTT. It encodes CASSEFGPLHF.

J is TRBJ2-1 and V is TRBV11-2; D not resolved. The CDR3 is 13 amino acids. With 8 bases removed from V and 0 bases from J, the gap between germline ends came to 8 bases. The V gene's germline CDR1 is SGHAT and CDR2 FQNNGV. The CDR3 region is CASGKGSYNEQFF. In nucleotides, the CDR3 is TGTGCCAGCGGAAAGGGCTCCTACAATGAGCAGTTCTTC.

This chain links TRBV6-5 with TRBJ2-3; a weak D match, TRBD1 (6 bases). The CDR3 has 12 amino acids. V was trimmed by 2 bases and J by 10 bases, leaving 10 bases between them. Germline V gene lookup returns CDR1 MNHEY and CDR2 SVGAGI. CDR3 sequence reads: CASSYSRGPQYF. Written as DNA, the CDR3 is TGTGCCAGCAGTTACAGCAGGGGACCGCAGTATTTT.

At least ten counts were recorded for this clone. The gene calls are TRBV28 and TRBJ2-7; D unresolved. Germline lookup yields CDR1 MDHEN and CDR2 SYDVKM. CDR3 length: 13 amino acids. V was cut by 1 base and J by 4 bases, with 8 bases left in between. The CDR3 spells CASSLSDVYEQYF. The CDR3 DNA is TGTGCCAGCAGTTTATCCGATGTGTACGAGCAGTACTTC.

This clone was seen only a few times. This chain joins TRBV27 and TRBJ1-2; D perhaps matches TRBD1 (5 bases). The CDR3 is made up of 15 amino acids. V was pared by 2 bases and J by 0 bases, with 10 bases between. Germline CDR1 reads MNHEY; CDR2 reads SMNVEV (reference sequence). The CDR3: CASSLKGAPNYGYTF. In DNA form, the CDR3 reads TGTGCCAGCAGTTTAAAAGGGGCCCCTAACTATGGCTACACCTTC.

V gene TRBV5-4 combines with J gene TRBJ2-7; tentative D call: TRBD2 (6 bases). The CDR3 extends over 16 amino acids. V was trimmed by 3 bases and J by 0 bases, leaving 16 bases between them. Germline V lookup: CDR1 SGHNT, CDR2 YYREEE (reference sequence). Here the CDR3 reads CASSSGVAGNSYEQYF. The CDR3 nucleotides read TGTGCCAGCAGCTCAGGAGTGGCGGGGAACTCCTACGAGCAGTACTTC.

CDR3 loop: CASGLGAGQGYTF. The CDR3 coding sequence is TGTGCCAGCGGGTTAGGAGCAGGGCAAGGCTACACCTTC. The gene calls are TRBV9 and TRBJ1-2; a weak D match, TRBD1 (5 bases). Germline V CDR1 and CDR2: SGDLS, YYNGEE. CDR3 size: 13 residues. V dropped 7 bases and J dropped 8 bases, with 18 bases sitting between them. The whole variable domain, filled in from reference TRBV9 and TRBJ1-2, reads DSGVTQTPKHLITATGQRVTLRCSPRSGDLSVYWYQQSLDQGLQFLIQYYNGEERAKGNILERFSAQQFPDLHSELNLSSLELGDSALYFCASGLGAGQGYTFGSGTRLTVV.

This clone was seen a handful of times. The gene calls are TRBV29-1 and TRBJ2-1, with TRBD2 matching over 11 bases. The CDR3 loop spans 15 amino acids. The ends lost 1 base at V and 3 bases at J; junction bases unmatched: 2. The V gene's germline CDR1 is SQVTM and CDR2 ANQGSEA. The CDR3 loop is CSVEGTSGHYNEQFF. The CDR3 coding sequence is TGCAGCGTTGAAGGGACTAGCGGGCACTACAATGAGCAGTTCTTC.

This clone was counted a few times. The J gene is TRBJ2-1, the V gene TRBV29-1, with TRBD1 matching 7 bases. The junction had 8 bases not matched to a gene; V was cut back by 4 bases and J by 8 bases. CDR1 is SQVTM and CDR2 is ANQGSEA in the germline V gene. This CDR3 is built from 13 residues. In DNA form, the CDR3 reads TGCAGCGTTGGACAGGGCACCAGGGATGAGCAGTTCTTC. This encodes CSVGQGTRDEQFF.

V gene TRBV30 combines with J gene TRBJ1-4, with D perhaps TRBD1 (5 bases). The CDR3 spans 15 residues. With 0 bases removed from V and 2 bases from J, the gap between germline ends came to 10 bases. CDR1 GTSNPN and CDR2 SVGIG come from the germline V gene (reference sequence). The CDR3 DNA follows: TGTGCCTGGAGTGTAGGGGTATCGACTAATGAAAAACTGTTTTTT. It yields the protein CAWSVGVSTNEKLFF.

This clone was observed a few times. The chain has TRBV2 and TRBJ1-2, with D tentatively TRBD1 (6 bases). The CDR3 extends over 12 amino acids. Trimming took 7 bases from V and 4 from J, leaving 10 bases between them. Germline loops: CDR1 SNHLY, CDR2 FYNNEI. The CDR3 DNA reads TGTGCCAGCAATGGGGGCGGCTATGGCTACACCTTC. Its translation is CASNGGGYGYTF.

This chain joins TRBV30 and TRBJ1-5; TRBD1 might be the D (5 bases). This CDR3 comprises 15 residues. Germline V gives CDR1 GTSNPN, CDR2 SVGIG (reference sequence). Trimming removed 2 bases at V and 2 bases at J, with 13 bases between. This chain's CDR3 is CAWSSGGWGNQPQHF. The CDR3, as DNA: TGTGCCTGGAGTTCCGGGGGTTGGGGCAATCAGCCCCAGCATTTT. Filled out from reference TRBV30 and TRBJ1-5, the complete variable domain reads SQTIHQWPATLVQPVGSPLSLECTVEGTSNPNLYWYRQAAGRGLQLLFYSVGIGQISSEVPQNLSASRPQDRQFILSSKKLLLSDSGFYLCAWSSGGWGNQPQHFGDGTRLSIL.

This chain joins TRBV6-1 and TRBJ1-2; 10 nucleotides align to TRBD1. V gave up 6 bases and J gave up 8 bases; unmatched junction bases: 12. This CDR3 has 15 residues. The germline CDR1 and CDR2 sequences are MNHNS and SASEGT. CDR3 bases: TGTGCCAGCAGCGCCCGGGACAGGGGTTATGGAGGCTACACCTTC. Its translation is CASSARDRGYGGYTF.

This clone was seen a handful of times. The CDR3, as DNA: TGCGCCAGCAGCCAAGGAAGGGGGAGTAGGTACGAGCAGTACTTC. Protein product: CASSQGRGSRYEQYF. The chain links TRBV4-3 to TRBJ2-7; the D gene is possibly TRBD1 (6 bases). The germline V gene has CDR1 LGHNA and CDR2 YSLEER. V was shortened by 1 base and J by 4 bases, with 14 bases between the two germline ends. CDR3 length: 15 residues.

The V call is TRBV4-1, the J call TRBJ1-2, with TRBD1 identical over 8 bases. From germline, CDR1 is MGHRA and CDR2 YSYEKL. This CDR3 is built from 14 residues. Trimming removed 0 bases from V and 7 bases from J; junction bases left unmatched: 4. The CDR3 here is CASSQDRGPVGYTF. CDR3 nucleotides: TGCGCCAGCAGCCAAGACAGGGGGCCAGTTGGCTACACCTTC.

This clone has a single count. V gene TRBV6-5 combines with J gene TRBJ1-1; weak D call: TRBD1 (5 bases). Germline V gene sequence: CDR1 MNHEY, CDR2 SVGAGI. This CDR3 comprises 11 residues. V was shortened by 2 bases and J by 10 bases, with 8 bases between the two germline ends. DNA for the CDR3: TGTGCCAGCAGTTACAACAGGCGAGCTTTCTTT. Residues: CASSYNRRAFF.

This sequence joins TRBV7-9 and TRBJ1-2; TRBD1 matches 7 bases. The trim removed 3 bases at V and 4 bases at J, leaving 2 bases unmatched. This CDR3 comprises 13 residues. Per germline, CDR1 SEHNR and CDR2 FQNEAQ (reference sequence). The CDR3 bases are TGTGCCAGCAGCTTGCGGGACAGCTATGGCTACACCTTC. Amino acid sequence: CASSLRDSYGYTF.

The V call is TRBV25-1, the J call TRBJ1-5, with 7 bases that match TRBD1. CDR1 and CDR2 from the germline V gene are MGHDK and SYGVNS. The CDR3 has 14 amino acids. V trimming: 3 bases; J trimming: 4 bases; junction bases outside the gene matches: 3. The CDR3 DNA reads TGTGCCAGCAGTGAGACAGGGTTGAATCAGCCCCAGCATTTT. Translated, it gives CASSETGLNQPQHF.